A single sample gave rise to the 20 T cell receptor beta chains below, sequenced in a study of CD8 T cells in Susac syndrome. About 0.5 to 1 ug RNA was reverse transcribed with random hexamers. TCRdb passed the immunoSEQ multiplex PCR reads through MiXCR, listing each CDR3 protein once. The sample yields 110,000 or so distinct CDR3 sequences, about nine tenths seen once. Specimen: CD8+ T cells from PBMCs. The receptors derive from a human donor in good health.

The J gene is TRBJ1-1, the V gene TRBV5-6; D ambiguous. The CDR3 contains 15 residues. CDR1 and CDR2 (germline): SGHDT, YYEEEE. With 1 base removed from V and 0 bases from J, the gap between germline ends came to 10 bases. CDR3: CASSLRSALNTEAFF. The DNA for the CDR3 is TGTGCCAGCAGCTTGCGGTCCGCGTTGAACACTGAAGCTTTCTTT.

The chain carries TRBV29-1 and TRBJ1-4; TRBD1 is a possible D gene (5 bases). Germline V gene lookup returns CDR1 SQVTM and CDR2 ANQGSEA. The CDR3 is 12 amino acids. V lost 7 bases and J 5 bases, leaving 11 bases between the germline ends. The DNA for the CDR3 is TGCAGCGCGAGGGGATCAAATGAAAAACTGTTTTTT. It encodes CSARGSNEKLFF.

The genes are TRBV2 and TRBJ2-3, with TRBD2 as a possible D gene (5 bases). The V end was cut by 8 bases, the J end by 2 bases, with 11 bases between. Germline lookup yields CDR1 SNHLY and CDR2 FYNNEI. The CDR3 extends over 13 amino acids. The CDR3 nucleotides read TGTGCCAGCGCCACCGGGGACACAGATACGCAGTATTTT. Translation gives CASATGDTDTQYF.

This chain links TRBV28 with TRBJ1-1; D possibly corresponds to TRBD1 (6 bases). The CDR3 covers 14 residues. V gave up 5 bases and J gave up 2 bases, with 12 bases separating them. Germline V gene sequence: CDR1 MDHEN, CDR2 SYDVKM. The CDR3: CASSEQGTNTEAFF. The CDR3 DNA reads as TGTGCCAGCAGTGAGCAGGGGACCAACACTGAAGCTTTCTTT.

V is TRBV7-2 and J is TRBJ1-3; a weak D match, TRBD1 (6 bases). This CDR3 has 15 residues. Germline CDR1 is SGHTA and CDR2 is FQGNSA. V was shortened by 1 base and J by 2 bases, with 9 bases between the two germline ends. The CDR3 sequence: CASSLEGVAGNTIYF. In DNA, the CDR3 is TGTGCCAGCAGCTTAGAGGGGGTTGCTGGAAACACCATATATTTT.

This chain links TRBV10-2 with TRBJ2-3; 7 nucleotides match TRBD2. Germline trimming cut 7 bases from V and 1 base from J; bases unmatched to any gene: 11. The germline gives CDR1 WSHSY, CDR2 SAAADI. The CDR3 extends over 16 amino acids. In DNA, the CDR3 is TGCGCCAGCAACCCCGTGGGCGGGGGAGGCACAGATACGCAGTATTTT. Protein sequence: CASNPVGGGGTDTQYF.

This clonotype has just one count. The genes are TRBV29-1 and TRBJ2-1; D remains unclear. Per germline, CDR1 SQVTM and CDR2 ANQGSEA. The CDR3 is 14 residues long. V was cut by 0 bases and J by 5 bases, with 11 bases left in between. The CDR3 coding sequence is TGCAGCGTTGAAGATTTTGGAATGGACAATGAGCAGTTCTTC. Its protein is CSVEDFGMDNEQFF.

This chain connects TRBV7-2 to TRBJ2-2; maybe TRBD1 (6 bases). CDR1 and CDR2 (germline): SGHTA, FQGNSA. The CDR3 length is 13 residues. Trimming took off 5 bases at V and 6 bases at J, with 10 bases between the two ends. In DNA, the CDR3 is TGTGCCAGCAGCCTCAAGGGGGCCGGGGAGCTGTTTTTT. Its translation is CASSLKGAGELFF.

The rearrangement joins TRBV7-7 to TRBJ2-2; 8 bases align to TRBD2. The V and J ends lost 10 bases and 6 bases, in that order; junction bases with no gene match: 4. Germline CDR1 SSHAT, CDR2 FNYEAQ (reference sequence). The CDR3 is 12 amino acids. The CDR3 nucleotides read TGTGCCACCCGGGGGGGATCCGGGGAGCTGTTTTTT. It codes for CATRGGSGELFF.

The CDR3: CAISGPGTGGVNTEAFF. The DNA for the CDR3 is TGTGCCATCAGCGGACCAGGGACAGGGGGAGTAAACACTGAAGCTTTCTTT. The chain recombines TRBV10-3 with TRBJ1-1; 11 bases line up with TRBD1. This CDR3 region has 17 residues. Germline V gene lookup returns CDR1 ENHRY and CDR2 SYGVKD. V shed 6 bases, J shed 2 bases, and the junction held 11 bases outside the gene matches.

CDR3 sequence: CASSVGAANTEAFF. Written as DNA, the CDR3 is TGTGCCAGCAGCGTCGGGGCGGCGAACACTGAAGCTTTCTTT. This chain connects TRBV7-9 to TRBJ1-1; TRBD1 might be the D (5 bases). V dropped 5 bases and J dropped 1 base, with 11 bases sitting between them. In germline, CDR1 is SEHNR, CDR2 FQNEAQ (reference sequence). The CDR3 is made up of 14 amino acids.

The V gene is TRBV7-8, the J gene TRBJ1-5, with a weak D call TRBD1 (6 bases). The germline V and J ends were trimmed by 5 bases and 1 base, with 15 bases remaining between them. There are 16 residues in the CDR3. Germline CDR1 is SGHVS and CDR2 is FQNEAQ. The CDR3: CASSALEQGSNQPQHF. The CDR3 DNA reads as TGTGCCAGCAGCGCCCTCGAACAGGGAAGCAATCAGCCCCAGCATTTT. Complete variable domain (other parts from reference TRBV7-8 and TRBJ1-5): GAGVSQSPRYKVAKRGQDVALRCDPISGHVSLFWYQQALGQGPEFLTYFQNEAQLDKSGLPSDRFFAERPEGSVSTLKIQRTQQEDSAVYLCASSALEQGSNQPQHFGDGTRLSIL.

V gene TRBV14 combines with J gene TRBJ2-1; D may be TRBD2 (6 bases). The CDR3 contains 14 residues. CDR1 and CDR2 (germline): SGHDN, FVKESK. V shed 4 bases and J shed 7 bases, with 14 bases lying between them. CDR3 residues: CASSRGLSGNEQFF. The CDR3 DNA follows: TGTGCCAGCAGCCGCGGACTATCGGGAAATGAGCAGTTCTTC.

There are a few counts of this clonotype. The V gene is TRBV3-1, the J gene TRBJ1-2; D call uncertain. Trimming stripped 4 bases from V and 7 bases from J, with 19 bases between. Germline-derived CDR1 and CDR2 are LGHDT and YNNKEL (reference sequence). This CDR3 spans 15 amino acids. Here the CDR3 DNA reads TGTGCCAGCAGCCCACTCCTCTCGGCGGGTTCTGGCTACACCTTC. This codes for CASSPLLSAGSGYTF. The variable domain in full, completed from reference TRBV3-1 and TRBJ1-2, reads DTAVSQTPKYLVTQMGNDKSIKCEQNLGHDTMYWYKQDSKKFLKIMFSYNNKELIINETVPNRFSPKSPDKAHLNLHINSLELGDSAVYFCASSPLLSAGSGYTFGSGTRLTVV.

V usage is TRBV4-3 and J usage is TRBJ2-5; possible D gene TRBD2, 5 bases. V lost 0 bases and J 6 bases, leaving 14 bases between the germline ends. The CDR3 contains 15 residues. Germline V gene data show CDR1 as LGHNA and CDR2 as YSLEER. This CDR3 is CASSQDSRGSQTQYF. In nucleotides, the CDR3 is TGCGCCAGCAGCCAAGATAGTCGGGGTAGCCAGACCCAGTACTTC.

The rearrangement uses TRBV2 and TRBJ2-1; D is uncertain. Trimming stripped 3 bases from V and 6 bases from J, with 12 bases between. The CDR3 has 14 amino acids. CDR1 is SNHLY, CDR2 FYNNEI, per germline. The DNA for the CDR3 is TGTGCCAGCAGTGACAGCGTGGTAGGCAATGAGCAGTTCTTC. Protein sequence: CASSDSVVGNEQFF.

The chain employs TRBV20-1 and TRBJ2-7; TRBD2 aligns across 8 bases. V lost 0 bases, J lost 2 bases, and 3 bases stayed unmatched. The CDR3 length is 14 residues. CDR1 is DFQATT and CDR2 is SNEGSKA in the germline V gene (reference sequence). CDR3 coding DNA: TGCAGTGCTAGAGATCAAGCGGGGGCCTACGAGCAGTACTTC. It codes for CSARDQAGAYEQYF.

V gene TRBV5-4 combines with J gene TRBJ2-1; 13 bases line up with TRBD2. The V segment lost 2 bases and the J segment 2 bases; nucleotides outside the gene matches: 4. This CDR3 has 17 amino acids. Germline-derived CDR1 and CDR2 are SGHNT and YYREEE (reference sequence). CDR3: CASSFGLAGAPYNEQFF. The CDR3, as DNA: TGTGCCAGCAGCTTCGGACTAGCGGGAGCCCCCTACAATGAGCAGTTCTTC.

V usage is TRBV20-1 and J usage is TRBJ2-5; D remains unclear. This CDR3 is 10 amino acids long. Deletions cut 4 bases from V and 7 bases from J, with 7 bases between. Germline CDR1 DFQATT, CDR2 SNEGSKA (reference sequence). CDR3 sequence reads: CSANGGTQYF. DNA for the CDR3: TGCAGTGCTAATGGCGGGACCCAGTACTTC.

The J gene is TRBJ1-2, the V gene TRBV2; TRBD1 is a possible D gene (6 bases). This CDR3 is 12 amino acids long. V lost 10 bases and J 4 bases, leaving 13 bases between the germline ends. CDR1 SNHLY and CDR2 FYNNEI come from the germline V gene. The CDR3 region has the DNA TGTGCCAACCCTGGGGGGGCCTATGGCTACACCTTC. Translation gives CANPGGAYGYTF.